Listed here are 22 T cell receptor beta chains from one sample, sequenced in a study of beta chain features in type 1 diabetes. Study findings and constraints: TCRB CDR3 length was moderately but significantly reduced in all four CD4+ subsets of Type 1 diabetes patients.

The sequenced template was cDNA made from the entire isolated RNA. Assay: immunoSEQ multiplex PCR; the TCRdb copy retains only in-frame clones and omits some. The sample records approximately 260,000 clones, around 21% being singletons. Antigens of these TCRs are unknown. Sequenced sample: naive CD4+ T cells from blood. These receptors were obtained from a woman aged 40 to 49 with type 1 diabetes.

The chain uses TRBV6-5 and TRBJ2-7, with 11 bases matching TRBD2. The germline V gene has CDR1 MNHEY and CDR2 SVGAGI. Germline trimming cut 2 bases from V and 3 bases from J; bases unmatched to any gene: 3. This CDR3 has 15 amino acids. CDR3 nucleotides: TGTGCCAGCAGTTACGTGGGACTAGCGGTCTACGAGCAGTACTTC. Encoded protein: CASSYVGLAVYEQYF.

The chain has TRBV27 and TRBJ2-1; 11 bases match TRBD2. After removal of 5 bases from V and 15 bases from J, the junction contained 6 bases not matched to a gene. There are 12 residues in the CDR3. Germline assignment: CDR1 MNHEY and CDR2 SMNVEV (reference sequence). For the CDR3, the DNA is TGTGCCAGCAGTACCTCAGGACTAGCGGGGTTCTTC. Translation: CASSTSGLAGFF.

The table lists this clone with a few counts. V usage is TRBV7-3 and J usage is TRBJ2-3, with D perhaps matching TRBD2 (7 bases). CDR1 and CDR2 (germline): SGHTA, FQGTGA. Trimming shortened V by 5 bases and J by 0 bases, and 12 bases separated the two germline ends. This CDR3 contains 15 residues. The CDR3 nucleotides are TGTGCCAGCAGCCCTCGGGGGGCTAGCACAGATACGCAGTATTTT. This codes for CASSPRGASTDTQYF.

This rearrangement joins TRBV5-4 to TRBJ2-1; the match to TRBD1 covers 8 bases. Germline CDR1 and CDR2: SGHNT and YYREEE (reference sequence). V was pared by 0 bases and J by 2 bases, with 4 bases of the junction left unmatched. The CDR3 runs to 16 residues. The CDR3 bases are TGTGCCAGCAGCTTGGTATACAGGGGGACCTACAATGAGCAGTTCTTC. It is translated as CASSLVYRGTYNEQFF.

This chain links TRBV15 with TRBJ1-5, with a weak D call TRBD1 (6 bases). CDR1 LNHNV and CDR2 YYDKDF come from the germline V gene (reference sequence). The CDR3 covers 15 residues. Trimming removed 0 bases from V and 7 bases from J, with 13 bases in between. CDR3: CATSREHREGQPQHF. In DNA, the CDR3 is TGTGCCACCAGCAGAGAGCACAGGGAGGGCCAGCCCCAGCATTTT.

This clone came up a few times. Written as DNA, the CDR3 is TGTGCCAGCAGCCTTAGCGATCCCTCGTGGGGTCAGTACTTC. Translation: CASSLSDPSWGQYF. The chain employs TRBV5-4 and TRBJ2-7; D might be TRBD2 (5 bases). CDR3 length: 14 amino acids. Trimming pared 4 bases from V and 10 bases from J, leaving 21 bases between. CDR1 is SGHNT, CDR2 YYREEE, per germline (reference sequence).

This chain uses TRBV9 with TRBJ1-1, with D hard to call. Deletions cut 1 base from V and 3 bases from J, with 10 bases between. CDR3 size: 14 residues. The germline gives CDR1 SGDLS, CDR2 YYNGEE. CDR3 nucleotides: TGTGCCAGCAGCGTATCCCACAGAGACACTGAAGCTTTCTTT. Translation: CASSVSHRDTEAFF.

The V gene is TRBV2, the J gene TRBJ2-1, with D possibly TRBD2 on 6 matching bases. The length of the CDR3 is 12 residues. Germline V gene data show CDR1 as SNHLY and CDR2 as FYNNEI. Trimming left V 11 bases short and J 9 bases short, with 17 bases between. CDR3 nucleotide sequence: TGTGCCGAGGGACTTCTTTATCCTGAGCAGTTCTTC. The encoded protein is CAEGLLYPEQFF.

This clone was seen a few times. CDR3 in amino acids: CASSLDRGRFF. CDR3 coding DNA: TGCGCCAGCAGCTTGGACAGGGGAAGGTTCTTC. The chain joins TRBV5-1 to TRBJ2-1; 7 bases match TRBD1. CDR3 length equals 11 residues. The germline CDR1 and CDR2 sequences are SGHRS and YFSETQ. The ends lost 0 bases at V and 15 bases at J; junction bases unmatched: 3.

The CDR3 DNA follows: TGTGCCATCAGTGAGGCACAGCTTAACTATGGCTACACCTTC. Translation: CAISEAQLNYGYTF. The gene calls are TRBV10-3 and TRBJ1-2; D unclear. The CDR3 runs to 14 residues. V was pared by 2 bases and J by 1 base, with 8 bases between. CDR1 and CDR2 from the germline V gene are ENHRY and SYGVKD.

The chain recombines TRBV4-2 with TRBJ2-7; tentatively, D is TRBD1 (6 bases). In germline, CDR1 is LGHNA, CDR2 YNFKEQ. The V and J ends lost 1 base and 2 bases respectively, with 15 bases between them. This CDR3 is built from 16 residues. CDR3 coding DNA: TGTGCCAGCAGCCAAGGCACCCCCCGACAGGCCTACGAGCAGTACTTC. Translating it yields CASSQGTPRQAYEQYF.

The chain carries TRBV9 and TRBJ2-1, with 7 bases identical to TRBD1. Germline CDR1 and CDR2: SGDLS and YYNGEE. V lost 3 bases and J lost 3; bases outside the gene matches: 6. This CDR3 comprises 15 residues. The CDR3, as DNA: TGTGCCAGCAGCGCCCGGGACAGCCTCTACAATGAGCAGTTCTTC. It translates to CASSARDSLYNEQFF.

In this sample, this clone turned up a few times. The rearrangement uses TRBV7-3 and TRBJ1-1; D unclear. V lost 5 bases and J 4 bases, leaving 8 bases between the germline ends. The CDR3 runs 12 residues. Looked up from germline, CDR1 is SGHTA and CDR2 is FQGTGA. CDR3 sequence (DNA): TGTGCCAGCAGCCAACCGGGCACTGAAGCTTTCTTT. Amino acids: CASSQPGTEAFF.

This sequence joins TRBV19 and TRBJ1-5; the D gene is possibly TRBD1 (6 bases). The germline CDR1 and CDR2 sequences are LNHDA and SQIVND (reference sequence). V dropped 5 bases and J dropped 6 bases, with 11 bases sitting between them. There are 13 residues in the CDR3. CDR3 sequence (DNA): TGTGCCAGTAGTCCGCAGGGGAGTCAGCCCCAGCATTTT. Protein sequence: CASSPQGSQPQHF.

This clone was seen only a few times. A junction boundary mismatches the germline segment, possibly from a read error. The chain is built from TRBV7-2 and TRBJ2-7, with 8 bases matching TRBD1. Germline CDR1 and CDR2: SGHTA and FQGNSA. This CDR3 comprises 13 residues. The CDR3 region is CASSSPDGTGLNF. Here the CDR3 DNA reads TGTGCCAGCAGCTCGCCTGACGGGACAGGCTTGAATTTC.

This clone was seen a few times. The chain joins TRBV7-6 to TRBJ2-7, with D maybe TRBD1 (5 bases). The germline V and J ends were trimmed by 5 bases and 2 bases, with 10 bases remaining between them. The CDR3 is 13 residues long. The germline gives CDR1 SGHVS, CDR2 FNYEAQ. The CDR3 sequence: CASSPLGAYEQYF. CDR3 DNA sequence: TGTGCCAGCAGCCCCCTAGGGGCCTACGAGCAGTACTTC.

This clone was recorded a few times. V gene TRBV6-5 combines with J gene TRBJ2-7, with TRBD1 matching 7 bases. Trimming removed 0 bases from V and 4 bases from J; junction bases left unmatched: 9. CDR1 is MNHEY and CDR2 is SVGAGI in the germline V gene. CDR3 length: 16 residues. This CDR3 reads CASSYSSPSRGYEQYF. The DNA of the CDR3 is TGTGCCAGCAGTTACTCGTCCCCCAGCAGGGGGTACGAGCAGTACTTC.

This chain uses TRBV18 with TRBJ1-1; possible D gene TRBD1, 6 bases. The CDR3 extends over 14 amino acids. V lost 3 bases to trimming and J lost 4 bases, with 12 bases between them. CDR1 is KGHSH, CDR2 LQKENI, per germline. The CDR3 DNA sequence: TGTGCCAGCTCACCTCCAGGGGTTTTCACTGAAGCTTTCTTT. Its translation: CASSPPGVFTEAFF.

Only a few counts were recorded for this clone. The V call is TRBV4-2, the J call TRBJ1-5, with a tentative D call TRBD1 (6 bases). Germline-derived CDR1 and CDR2 are LGHNA and YNFKEQ. The CDR3 covers 14 residues. V lost 4 bases and J lost 4, with 11 bases in between. CDR3: CASSRTAFNQPQHF. The CDR3 bases are TGTGCCAGCAGCCGGACAGCCTTTAATCAGCCCCAGCATTTT.

This clone was seen a handful of times. The rearrangement links TRBV4-2 to TRBJ2-5; D may be TRBD1 (6 bases). Germline-derived CDR1 and CDR2 are LGHNA and YNFKEQ. The length of the CDR3 is 15 residues. Trimming took 3 bases from V and 3 from J, leaving 14 bases between them. CDR3 sequence reads: CASSQRGSEKETQYF. As DNA, the CDR3 is TGTGCCAGCAGCCAGAGGGGGTCGGAAAAAGAGACCCAGTACTTC.

The chain carries TRBV15 and TRBJ1-5; 7 bases map to TRBD1. Germline CDR1 is LNHNV and CDR2 is YYDKDF (reference sequence). The CDR3 has 15 amino acids. V was clipped by 4 bases and J by 1 base; unmatched bases: 4. DNA for the CDR3: TGTGCCACCAGCAACCCGGGACAGAGCAATCAGCCCCAGCATTTT. Translation: CATSNPGQSNQPQHF.

The CDR3: CASSSTELYGYTF. The CDR3 nucleotides read TGTGCCAGCTCCTCAACAGAACTCTATGGCTACACCTTC. This sequence joins TRBV18 and TRBJ1-2; D unresolved. CDR3 size: 13 residues. Between the trimmed V and J ends, which lost 6 bases and 4 bases, there was a span of 12 bases. The germline V gene encodes CDR1 KGHSH and CDR2 LQKENI.